Listed below are T cell receptor beta chains from one sample, sequenced in a study of Ad26.COV2.S vaccination and SARS-CoV-2 variants. The data were produced by immunoSEQ multiplex PCR, yet TCRdb's version contains in-frame clones alone and is incomplete. The sample lists hundreds of thousands of clones, roughly 84% occurring once. The source was peripheral blood, collected in a trial of Ad26.COV2.S vaccine versus placebo. The receptors originated from a person aged 18-65 years who received the Ad26.COV2.S COVID-19 vaccine or a placebo. Each CDR3 is given with its conserved first and last residue. D genes are given only for firm matches. Part of the rows lack a size; the others show once, few, many or a class for expanded clones.

>TRBJ1-2|-|TRBV6-5|TRBD1
CASSRTGSNYGYTF
TGTGCCAGCAGTCGGACAGGGTCCAACTATGGCTACACCTTC
>TRBJ2-6|-|TRBV6-5|-
CASRFESVLTF
TGTGCCAGCAGGTTCGAAAGCGTCCTGACTTTC
>TRBJ1-4|-|TRBV10-2|-
CASSERHLGATNEKLFF
TGCGCCAGCAGTGAGCGCCATCTTGGCGCAACTAATGAAAAACTGTTTTTT
>TRBJ2-3|-|TRBV24-1|-
CATSGRGGGASTDTQYF
TGTGCCACCAGTGGCCGGGGAGGCGGGGCGAGCACAGATACGCAGTATTTT
>TRBJ2-2|-|TRBV9|TRBD2
CASSVRRGDTGELFF
TGTGCCAGCAGCGTCCGGCGGGGGGATACCGGGGAGCTGTTTTTT
>TRBJ2-1|-|TRBV19|-
CASSIFAGPEQFF
TGTGCCAGTAGTATATTCGCGGGTCCTGAGCAGTTCTTC
>TRBJ2-7|-|TRBV5-1|TRBD1
CASKLMPGQGTYEQYF
TGCGCCAGCAAACTTATGCCGGGACAGGGAACCTACGAGCAGTACTTC
>TRBJ2-5|-|TRBV2|TRBD2
CASITSPGGQETQYF
TGTGCCAGCATAACCTCCCCGGGGGGCCAAGAGACCCAGTACTTC
>TRBJ2-2|-|TRBV3-1/TRBV3-2|TRBD2
CASSRGGPNTGELFF
TGTGCCAGCAGCCGGGGGGGTCCTAACACCGGGGAGCTGTTTTTT
>TRBJ1-4|-|TRBV29-1|-
CSVIGEDEKLFF
TGCAGCGTTATAGGGGAAGATGAAAAACTGTTTTTT
>TRBJ1-5|once|TRBV12-3/TRBV12-4|-
CASSSPNQPQHF
TGTGCCAGCAGCTCCCCCAATCAGCCCCAGCATTTT
>TRBJ1-2|-|TRBV4-1|-
CASSHPSGGNYGYTF
TGCGCCAGCAGCCACCCCTCGGGGGGAAACTATGGCTACACCTTC
>TRBJ2-3|-|TRBV27|-
CASSLGSPDTQYF
TGTGCCAGCAGTTTAGGCAGCCCGGATACGCAGTATTTT
>TRBJ2-5|-|TRBV23-1|-
CASGPNRQSETQYF
TGCGCCAGCGGCCCGAATAGGCAGTCAGAGACCCAGTACTTC
>TRBJ1-1|few|TRBV19|-
CASRHGQGQGNTEAFF
TGTGCCAGCCGTCATGGGCAGGGCCAGGGGAACACTGAAGCTTTCTTT
>TRBJ1-1|-|TRBV30|-
CALWTDSTEAFF
TGTGCCCTATGGACGGACTCGACTGAAGCTTTCTTT
>TRBJ2-5|-|TRBV27|-
CASSHPTGTYPGTQYF
TGTGCCAGCAGTCACCCGACAGGAACCTACCCCGGGACCCAGTACTTC
>TRBJ2-7|-|TRBV9|-
CASSVGLTTYEQYF
TGTGCCAGCAGCGTAGGACTAACCACCTACGAGCAGTACTTC
>TRBJ1-2|few|TRBV18|-
CASSPQGSDGYTF
TGTGCCAGCTCCCCCCAGGGGTCGGATGGCTACACCTTC
>TRBJ1-1|once|TRBV7-9|-
CASSSPLGETEAFF
TGTGCCAGCAGCTCCCCCTTAGGGGAGACTGAAGCTTTCTTT
>TRBJ1-4|-|TRBV7-9|-
CASSLVGKHEKLFF
TGTGCCAGCAGCTTAGTAGGGAAACATGAAAAACTGTTTTTT
>TRBJ2-3|once|TRBV30|-
CAWTVGTDTQYF
TGTGCCTGGACCGTCGGCACAGATACGCAGTATTTT
>TRBJ2-1|-|TRBV5-4|TRBD2
CASSLLGTTDEQFF
TGTGCCAGCAGCCTCTTGGGGACTACGGATGAGCAGTTCTTC
>TRBJ1-3|-|TRBV18|-
CASSPGVSGNTIYF
TGTGCCAGCTCACCAGGAGTATCTGGAAACACCATATATTTT
>TRBJ1-6|once|TRBV5-1|TRBD1
CASSARDRDF
TGCGCCAGCAGCGCCCGGGACAGGGACTTT
>TRBJ1-6|-|TRBV6-5|TRBD1
CASRQGNNSPLHF
TGTGCCTCCCGACAGGGCAATAATTCACCCCTCCACTTT
>TRBJ2-7|-|TRBV29-1|TRBD1
CSVGPGQGVEQYF
TGCAGCGTTGGCCCGGGGCAGGGGGTCGAGCAGTACTTC
>TRBJ1-2|-|TRBV7-6|-
CASSRSQTTNYGYTF
TGTGCCAGCAGCCGAAGTCAAACAACAAACTATGGCTACACCTTC
>TRBJ2-7|-|TRBV25-1|TRBD1
CASSEFDRDEQYF
TGTGCCAGCAGTGAGTTCGACAGGGACGAGCAGTACTTC
>TRBJ1-3|-|TRBV30|-
CAWSWDTWSSGNTIYF
TGTGCCTGGAGTTGGGACACCTGGAGCTCTGGAAACACCATATATTTT
>TRBJ2-2|few|TRBV4-2|-
CASSQVVVTGSTGELFF
TGTGCCAGCAGCCAAGTTGTCGTAACAGGGTCCACCGGGGAGCTGTTTTTT
>TRBJ1-1|once|TRBV6-5|TRBD1
CASRLEQGLSTEAFF
TGTGCCAGCAGATTGGAACAGGGGCTTTCGACTGAAGCTTTCTTT
>TRBJ1-2|-|TRBV9|-
CASSWRRGGSNYGYTF
TGTGCCAGCAGCTGGAGAAGGGGCGGATCTAACTATGGCTACACCTTC
>TRBJ2-3|-|TRBV7-3|-
CASSLEAGVGDTQYF
TGTGCCAGCAGCCTAGAGGCAGGGGTGGGGGATACGCAGTATTTT
>TRBJ2-5|-|TRBV7-7|TRBD1
CASSPDLGTGGETQYF
TGTGCTAGCAGCCCCGACTTAGGGACAGGGGGGGAGACCCAGTACTTC
>TRBJ1-1|-|TRBV9|-
CASSVAEMNTEAFF
TGTGCCAGCAGCGTCGCGGAAATGAACACTGAAGCTTTCTTT
>TRBJ1-2|-|TRBV7-2|-
CASSPDRDNYGYTF
TGTGCCAGCAGCCCCGACCGGGACAACTATGGCTACACCTTC
>TRBJ1-6|-|TRBV28|-
CASSLGGINSPLHF
TGTGCCAGCAGTTTAGGGGGAATTAATTCACCCCTCCACTTT
>TRBJ1-6|once|TRBV6-6|-
CASTDWGGGNSPLHF
TGTGCCAGCACCGACTGGGGAGGGGGAAATTCACCCCTCCACTTT
>TRBJ1-2|-|TRBV7-2|-
CASTDGEGGGYTF
TGTGCCAGCACCGACGGTGAGGGCGGTGGCTACACCTTC
>TRBJ2-1|-|TRBV10-3|TRBD2
CATAPGLGPEQFF
TGTGCCACCGCCCCGGGACTAGGCCCTGAGCAGTTCTTC
>TRBJ2-1|-|TRBV7-9|TRBD1
CASSFAGTAVFSSYNEQFF
TGTGCCAGCAGCTTCGCCGGGACAGCTGTCTTCAGCTCCTACAATGAGCAGTTCTTC
>TRBJ2-1|-|TRBV2|-
CASSESVSQYNEQFF
TGTGCCAGCAGTGAATCGGTGAGCCAGTACAATGAGCAGTTCTTC
>TRBJ1-4|-|TRBV12-3/TRBV12-4|-
CASRIRAQEKLFF
TGTGCCAGCAGGATCCGGGCCCAGGAAAAACTGTTTTTT
>TRBJ1-3|-|TRBV5-5|TRBD1
CASSPRTGWGNTIYF
TGTGCCAGCAGCCCACGGACAGGGTGGGGAAACACCATATATTTT
>TRBJ1-1|-|TRBV7-9|-
CASSLAEAFF
TGTGCCAGCAGCTTGGCTGAAGCTTTCTTT
>TRBJ1-3|-|TRBV4-1|-
CASSQDRSSGNTIYF
TGCGCCAGCAGCCAAGATCGAAGCTCTGGAAACACCATATATTTT
>TRBJ2-1|-|TRBV6-2/TRBV6-3|TRBD2
CASSSLAGGFEQFF
TGTGCCAGCAGTTCACTAGCGGGGGGGTTTGAGCAGTTCTTC
>TRBJ1-4|-|TRBV12-3/TRBV12-4|-
CASSLINEKLFF
TGTGCCAGCAGTTTAATTAATGAAAAACTGTTTTTT
>TRBJ1-1|-|TRBV27|TRBD1
CASSPRTGGFTLPEAFF
TGTGCCAGCAGTCCGAGGACAGGGGGCTTTACCTTACCTGAAGCTTTCTTT
>TRBJ2-6|-|TRBV5-6|-
CASSLESSGANVLTF
TGTGCCAGCAGCTTAGAGAGCTCTGGGGCCAACGTCCTGACTTTC